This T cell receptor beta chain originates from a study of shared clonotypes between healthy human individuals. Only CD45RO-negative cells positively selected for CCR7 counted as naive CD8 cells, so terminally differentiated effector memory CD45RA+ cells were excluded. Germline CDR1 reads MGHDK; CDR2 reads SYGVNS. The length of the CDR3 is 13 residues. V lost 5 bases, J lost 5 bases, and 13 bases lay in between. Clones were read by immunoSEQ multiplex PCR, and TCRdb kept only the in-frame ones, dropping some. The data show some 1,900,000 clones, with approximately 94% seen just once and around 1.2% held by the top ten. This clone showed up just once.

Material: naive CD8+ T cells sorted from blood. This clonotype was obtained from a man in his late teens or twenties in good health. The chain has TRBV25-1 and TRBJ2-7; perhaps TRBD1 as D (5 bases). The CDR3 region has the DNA TGTGCCAGCAGTTTCCAGGGTAAAAACGAGCAGTACTTC. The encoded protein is CASSFQGKNEQYF.